This T cell receptor beta chain came from a study of early T cells in non-severe SARS-CoV-2 infection. The CDR3 consists of 14 residues. The V gene lost 5 bases and the J gene lost 6 bases, with 14 bases spanning the gap. Individual cDNA molecules were tagged with unique molecular identifiers. In TCRdb, the 5' RACE reads were re-called with MiXCR into one record per CDR3 protein. The sample lists around 70,000 distinct CDR3 sequences; approximately 11% were seen once. This clonotype was found many times. Sequenced: whole blood. The sequence came from an adult who was a healthcare worker with PCR-confirmed SARS-CoV-2 infection or an uninfected control (not recorded which). V and J are TRBV12-3 or TRBV12-4 and TRBJ2-1, with D maybe TRBD2 (6 bases). This chain's CDR3 is CASSLGGGTNEQFF. The CDR3 DNA sequence: TGTGCCAGCAGTCTCGGGGGTGGCACCAATGAGCAGTTCTTC.